The 10 T cell receptor beta chains presented below share a single source sample, sequenced in a study of blood T cell repertoires in COVID-19. Only in-frame clones appear in the TCRdb table, and some are missing; sequencing was by immunoSEQ multiplex PCR. The top ten hold about 1.7% of the sample, which has approximately 100,000 clones, about 85% seen once. Sequencing was performed on peripheral blood. The source of these receptors is a woman aged 65 to 85 with active or convalescent COVID-19.

The chain has TRBV14 and TRBJ1-3; tentatively, D is TRBD1 (6 bases). Trimming removed 3 bases at V and 4 bases at J, with 10 bases between. The CDR3 sequence is 14 residues long. CDR1 and CDR2 from the germline V gene are SGHDN and FVKESK. The CDR3 loop is CASSHNRDGNTIYF. CDR3 in DNA: TGTGCCAGCAGCCATAACAGGGACGGAAACACCATATATTTT.

The chain links TRBV28 to TRBJ2-1, with 7 bases identical to TRBD1. V was clipped by 0 bases and J by 0 bases; unmatched bases: 2. CDR3 length: 16 residues. Looked up from germline, CDR1 is MDHEN and CDR2 is SYDVKM. The CDR3 sequence: CASSLWGQTSYNEQFF. For the CDR3, the DNA is TGTGCCAGCAGTTTATGGGGACAGACCTCCTACAATGAGCAGTTCTTC.

This clone occurred many times. The chain carries TRBV30 and TRBJ1-1; maybe TRBD1 (5 bases). Germline lookup yields CDR1 GTSNPN and CDR2 SVGIG (reference sequence). The CDR3 totals 13 residues. With 4 bases removed from V and 0 bases from J, the gap between germline ends came to 9 bases. The CDR3 loop reads CAWTGGMNTEAFF. In DNA, the CDR3 is TGTGCCTGGACGGGGGGGATGAACACTGAAGCTTTCTTT.

The chain couples TRBV7-3 to TRBJ2-3; 10 bases line up with TRBD2. V was clipped by 5 bases and J by 5 bases; unmatched bases: 10. The CDR3 runs 16 residues. In germline, CDR1 is SGHTA, CDR2 FQGTGA. The CDR3 spells CASSPHPQRGGDTQYF. CDR3 DNA sequence: TGTGCCAGCAGCCCTCACCCCCAGCGGGGGGGAGATACGCAGTATTTT.

The sample holds a few counts of this clone. The chain has TRBV11-2 and TRBJ1-2; D unclear. Germline V CDR1 and CDR2: SGHAT, FQNNGV. V dropped 1 base and J dropped 0 bases, with 12 bases sitting between them. The CDR3 consists of 16 residues. CDR3: CASSLVPGETNYGYTF. The CDR3 nucleotides read TGTGCCAGCAGCTTAGTACCAGGCGAAACTAACTATGGCTACACCTTC.

The rearrangement joins TRBV6-5 to TRBJ2-5; D gene ambiguous. Looked up from germline, CDR1 is MNHEY and CDR2 is SVGAGI. There are 11 residues in the CDR3. V was trimmed by 4 bases and J by 5 bases, leaving 5 bases between them. The CDR3 nucleotides are TGTGCCAGCAGTTCCAGGGAGACCCAGTACTTC. The encoded protein is CASSSRETQYF.

V usage is TRBV5-1 and J usage is TRBJ2-5; possibly TRBD2 for D (5 bases). This CDR3 region has 16 residues. V was trimmed by 1 base and J by 1 base, leaving 14 bases between them. In germline, CDR1 is SGHRS, CDR2 YFSETQ. The CDR3: CASSLMGSSGQETQYF. The CDR3 bases are TGCGCCAGCAGCTTGATGGGCTCCAGCGGCCAAGAGACCCAGTACTTC.

The rearrangement links TRBV9 to TRBJ2-7, with TRBD1 identical over 10 bases. After removal of 0 bases from V and 2 bases from J, the junction contained 2 bases not matched to a gene. The CDR3 length is 15 residues. CDR1 is SGDLS, CDR2 YYNGEE, per germline. Written as DNA, the CDR3 is TGTGCCAGCAGCGTAGGAGGGACAGGGGCCTACGAGCAGTACTTC. It codes for CASSVGGTGAYEQYF. Full variable domain (missing parts from reference TRBV9 and TRBJ2-7): DSGVTQTPKHLITATGQRVTLRCSPRSGDLSVYWYQQSLDQGLQFLIQYYNGEERAKGNILERFSAQQFPDLHSELNLSSLELGDSALYFCASSVGGTGAYEQYFGPGTRLTVT.

With respect to this clone: This same CDR3 is encoded by further DNA sequences in the sample. The rearrangement uses TRBV10-3 and TRBJ1-1; 7 bases are shared with TRBD1. Germline lookup yields CDR1 ENHRY and CDR2 SYGVKD. The V and J ends lost 4 bases and 1 base, in that order; junction bases with no gene match: 0. CDR3 size: 13 residues. The CDR3 spells CAISGQGNTEAFF. The CDR3 region has the DNA TGTGCCATCAGTGGACAGGGGAACACTGAAGCTTTCTTT.

This clone appeared once. The rearrangement links TRBV27 to TRBJ1-1; 9 nucleotides match TRBD1. V lost 6 bases and J lost 3; bases outside the gene matches: 5. Per the germline V gene, CDR1 is MNHEY and CDR2 is SMNVEV (reference sequence). The CDR3 extends over 14 amino acids. The CDR3: CASREQGAHTEAFF. CDR3 nucleotides: TGTGCCAGCAGGGAACAGGGGGCTCACACTGAAGCTTTCTTT.